One T cell receptor beta chain is described in this entry. V lost 8 bases, J lost 5 bases, and 10 bases stayed unmatched. Per germline, CDR1 GTSNPN and CDR2 SVGIG (reference sequence). This CDR3 has 13 amino acids. The sample belongs to a study of blood T cell repertoires in COVID-19. Authors' processing steps: Amplification of reference gene primers was used by the study to estimate nucleated cell counts. Sequenced by immunoSEQ multiplex PCR; TCRdb stores in-frame clones only, minus some. That table furnishes V, J and clone size, whereas the DNA furnished D and trimming. The table shows 300,000 to 350,000 clones, with 80% to 90% occurring only once.

The sequenced sample was peripheral blood. V gene TRBV30 combines with J gene TRBJ1-1; TRBD1 matches at 8 bases. The clonotype comes from a woman aged 50 to 60 with COVID-19, enrolled during active disease. The CDR3 DNA follows: TGTGCCGAGACAGGGGTATTGCGGACTGAAGCTTTCTTT. Protein sequence: CAETGVLRTEAFF.